The present T cell receptor (beta chain) was sequenced within a study of cytomegalovirus exposure and HLA in healthy donors. Looking at the study overall: The platform used for the 120 or so validation repertoires matched that of the roughly 720 first-cohort repertoires, a later analysis reported.

V was pared by 3 bases and J by 0 bases, with 5 bases between. CDR3 size: 13 residues. Germline CDR1 is KGHSH and CDR2 is LQKENI. Sequencing used immunoSEQ multiplex PCR; TCRdb keeps in-frame clones, though not all of them. The profile shows approximately 170,000 clones, roughly nine tenths of them singletons. Points from the study as a whole: In the roughly 120 validation repertoires, a later analysis found that first-cohort TCR clusters tended to co-occur. Three CMV-associated chains proved CMV antigen-specific in vitro.

Of note for this clone: The antigen remains unidentified.

It was the roughly 120-subject validation cohort, separate from the roughly 700-subject first cohort, to which the donors belonged. The J gene is TRBJ2-5, the V gene TRBV18; D gene unclear. This clonotype was sampled from a woman aged 18-29 years in good health and CMV-seropositive. The specimen sequenced was PBMCs. The CDR3: CASSPEYQETQYF. CDR3 nucleotide sequence: TGTGCCAGCTCACCCGAGTACCAAGAGACCCAGTACTTC.